Listed below are T cell receptor beta chains from one sample, sequenced in a study. One entry per CDR3 protein results from TCRdb running MiXCR on the RT-PCR reads. This sample carries about 680,000 distinct CDR3 sequences, 13% to 15% of them seen once, and the ten largest clones take 3.6%. The sequenced sample was memory CD4+ T cells from blood. These TCRs come from a female donor in good health, serving as a healthy control. Each CDR3 is given with its conserved first and last residue. D genes are given only for firm matches. Size values are once, few and many counts, or a class for expanded clones, and some rows have none.

>TRBV30|TRBJ1-4|NA|NA
CAWSGQREKLFF
TGTGCCTGGAGTGGGCAGCGAGAAAAACTGTTTTTT
>TRBV27|TRBJ1-5|few|TRBD1
CASSSGQYNQPQHF
TGTGCCAGCAGTTCGGGACAGTACAATCAGCCCCAGCATTTT
>TRBV4-2|TRBJ1-2|many|NA
CASSQVLGSGYTF
TGTGCCAGCAGCCAAGTTCTGGGTTCAGGCTACACCTTC
>TRBV20-1|TRBJ1-2|NA|NA
CSASTTIGYTF
TGCAGTGCTTCGACAACGATTGGCTACACCTTC
>TRBV20-1|TRBJ2-2|NA|NA
CSAGRLGELFF
TGCAGTGCCGGCCGGCTCGGGGAGCTGTTTTTT
>TRBV12-3/TRBV12-4|TRBJ1-2|many|TRBD1
CASSLGQGAGYTF
TGTGCCAGCAGTTTAGGGCAGGGGGCCGGCTACACCTTC
>TRBV4-2|TRBJ2-3|few|TRBD2
CASSQDLPGSGKGADTQYF
TGTGCCAGCAGCCAAGATCTCCCCGGTAGCGGGAAAGGAGCAGATACGCAGTATTTT
>TRBV6-2/TRBV6-3|TRBJ1-5|many|NA
CASSYPGPSTGQPQHF
TGTGCCAGCAGTTACCCCGGACCGTCCACGGGTCAGCCCCAGCATTTT
>TRBV7-6|TRBJ2-2|many|NA
CASSSLPRVPDTGELFF
TGTGCCAGCAGCTCCCTCCCGAGGGTACCGGACACCGGGGAGCTGTTTTTT
>TRBV7-9|TRBJ2-2|NA|NA
CASMSAGELFF
TGTGCCAGCATGTCCGCTGGGGAGCTGTTTTTT